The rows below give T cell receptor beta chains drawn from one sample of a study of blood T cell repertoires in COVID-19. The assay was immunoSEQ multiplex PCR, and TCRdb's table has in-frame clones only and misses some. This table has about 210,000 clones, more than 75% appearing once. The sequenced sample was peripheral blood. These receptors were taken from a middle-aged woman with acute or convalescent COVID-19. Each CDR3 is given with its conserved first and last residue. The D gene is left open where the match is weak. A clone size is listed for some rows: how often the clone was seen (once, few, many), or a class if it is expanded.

DNA: TGCGCCAGCAGCTTGCCCCCCCAGATGGAGCAGTACTTC
CDR3: CASSLPPQMEQYF
J: TRBJ2-7
size: -
D: -
V: TRBV5-1

DNA: TGTGCCAGCAGTGGACAGGCCCTGAACACTGAAGCTTTCTTT
CDR3: CASSGQALNTEAFF
J: TRBJ1-1
size: -
D: -
V: TRBV2

DNA: TGTGCCAGCAGCTTCGGGGAGGGGGAGACCCAGTACTTC
CDR3: CASSFGEGETQYF
J: TRBJ2-5
size: -
D: TRBD2
V: TRBV11-3

DNA: TGTGCCAGCACACGTACTCTAAACACCGGGGAGCTGTTTTTT
CDR3: CASTRTLNTGELFF
J: TRBJ2-2
size: -
D: -
V: TRBV5-6

DNA: TGTGCCAGCAGCTTAGGAACTAGGTCTTACCAAGAGACCCAGTACTTC
CDR3: CASSLGTRSYQETQYF
J: TRBJ2-5
size: -
D: -
V: TRBV11-2

DNA: TGTGCCAGCAGCTTCCTCTCAGGGGCCTACGAGCAGTACTTC
CDR3: CASSFLSGAYEQYF
J: TRBJ2-7
size: -
D: -
V: TRBV5-6

DNA: TGCGCCAGCAGCCCGACAGGGCTCTACGAGCAGTACTTC
CDR3: CASSPTGLYEQYF
J: TRBJ2-7
size: once
D: TRBD1
V: TRBV5-1

DNA: TGTGCCAGCAAGAGAAGCTCCTATAATTCACCCCTCCACTTT
CDR3: CASKRSSYNSPLHF
J: TRBJ1-6
size: -
D: -
V: TRBV6-5

DNA: TGTGCCACCAGTGCCCTGCCCGGGACAGGGGTCCCCGAGCAGTACTTC
CDR3: CATSALPGTGVPEQYF
J: TRBJ2-7
size: -
D: TRBD1
V: TRBV24-1

DNA: TGTGCCAGCCTGTCAGGGGAAAGTGGTAATTCACCCCTCCACTTT
CDR3: CASLSGESGNSPLHF
J: TRBJ1-6
size: -
D: -
V: TRBV27

DNA: TGTGCCAGTAGGAGGACAGGGGAGGGCGAAAAACTGTTTTTT
CDR3: CASRRTGEGEKLFF
J: TRBJ1-4
size: few
D: TRBD1
V: TRBV19

DNA: TGTGCCAGCAGCTTAGGAAGGCTAGCGGGGGGATACGAGCAGTACTTC
CDR3: CASSLGRLAGGYEQYF
J: TRBJ2-7
size: -
D: TRBD2
V: TRBV7-2

DNA: TGCAGCGTTGAAGAACGTGTACGGACTACCTTTGGGGAGCAGTACTTC
CDR3: CSVEERVRTTFGEQYF
J: TRBJ2-7
size: -
D: -
V: TRBV29-1

DNA: TGTGCCAGTAGTGTCGCCGGGACTCTTTACGAGCAGTACTTC
CDR3: CASSVAGTLYEQYF
J: TRBJ2-7
size: -
D: -
V: TRBV19

DNA: TGTGCCAGTAGTATAAGGAAGGTGTTGTTAGCGGGACACAATGAGCAGTTCTTC
CDR3: CASSIRKVLLAGHNEQFF
J: TRBJ2-1
size: -
D: TRBD2
V: TRBV19

DNA: TGTGCCAGCAGCGTAGGAGGAGGGACAGGCAATGAGCAGTTCTTC
CDR3: CASSVGGGTGNEQFF
J: TRBJ2-1
size: -
D: TRBD1
V: TRBV9

DNA: TGTGCCAGCAGCCCAGGGGGATCCTATGGCTACACCTTC
CDR3: CASSPGGSYGYTF
J: TRBJ1-2
size: -
D: TRBD1
V: TRBV7-2

DNA: TGTGCCAGCAGCCCGTTCAGTAGGGACAGGGGGCTTCCTGAAGCTTTCTTT
CDR3: CASSPFSRDRGLPEAFF
J: TRBJ1-1
size: -
D: TRBD1
V: TRBV28